These 26 T cell receptor beta chains came from one sample sequenced in a study of blood T cells in healthy people across ages (dated by TCRdb to the mid-2010s). Library construction relied on 5' RACE. Sequencing was performed on an Illumina HiSeq 2500. The second PCR ran for about 6 to 12 cycles and used a J-beta primer mix along with a sample-barcoded 5' primer. The raw public data were reprocessed by TCRdb itself: fastp quality trimming at Q25, MiXCR clonotype calling, in-frame beta chains only. Here each entry gathers all rows of one CDR3 protein and keeps the most common genes and DNA. This sample holds 650,000 to 800,000 distinct CDR3 sequences; over 40% were observed only once. The ten largest account for approximately 12% of the sample. Sequencing was done on a sample of blood. The receptors here all came from a woman older than 75 in good health.

This clonotype has at least ten counts. This chain links TRBV11-2 with TRBJ2-3; the D call may be TRBD1 or TRBD2 (5 bases each). This CDR3 comprises 16 residues. Deletions cut 2 bases from V and 1 base from J, with 13 bases between. Germline assignment: CDR1 SGHAT and CDR2 FQNNGV. CDR3 protein: CASSLPAEGRTDTQYF. As DNA, the CDR3 is TGTGCCAGCAGCTTACCTGCTGAGGGGCGCACAGATACGCAGTATTTT.

The table lists this clonotype with a few counts. J is TRBJ1-5 and V is TRBV7-2; D may be TRBD1 (5 bases). The CDR3 length is 15 residues. Germline values: CDR1 SGHTA, CDR2 FQGNSA. V dropped 5 bases and J dropped 3 bases, with 14 bases sitting between them. In nucleotides, the CDR3 is TGTGCCAGCAGCCGGTTTGGGGCCTACAATCAGCCCCAGCATTTT. This encodes CASSRFGAYNQPQHF. Full variable domain (missing parts from reference TRBV7-2 and TRBJ1-5): GAGVSQSPSNKVTEKGKDVELRCDPISGHTALYWYRQSLGQGLEFLIYFQGNSAPDKSGLPSDRFSAERTGGSVSTLTIQRTQQEDSAVYLCASSRFGAYNQPQHFGDGTRLSIL.

The rearrangement uses TRBV24-1 and TRBJ2-2, with D perhaps matching TRBD1 or TRBD2 (5 bases each). Germline CDR1 KGHDR, CDR2 SFDVKD. The CDR3 is 12 residues long. The V end was cut by 10 bases, the J end by 9 bases, with 14 bases between. DNA of the CDR3: TGTGCCACACAAGGTCGGGGCCGGGAGCTGTTTTTT. Residues: CATQGRGRELFF.

The chain employs TRBV27 and TRBJ2-7; 9 nucleotides line up with TRBD2. The length of the CDR3 is 20 residues. Per the germline V gene, CDR1 is MNHEY and CDR2 is SMNVEV (reference sequence). The ends lost 4 bases at V and 2 bases at J; junction bases unmatched: 21. In DNA form, the CDR3 reads TGTGCCAGCAGTTCCTTCGGCAGGCCTATATCTGGCGGGAGGGCCTACGAGCAGTACTTC. This translates into CASSSFGRPISGGRAYEQYF.

The chain joins TRBV6-5 to TRBJ2-7; 8 nucleotides agree with TRBD2. Germline lookup yields CDR1 MNHEY and CDR2 SVGAGI. The V and J ends lost 6 bases and 4 bases, in that order; junction bases with no gene match: 11. The length of the CDR3 is 15 residues. Here the CDR3 reads CASSPAGTSGYEQYF. In DNA, the CDR3 is TGTGCCAGCAGCCCCGCCGGGACTAGTGGTTACGAGCAGTACTTC.

The J gene is TRBJ1-2, the V gene TRBV5-1; 9 bases are shared with TRBD1. CDR1 and CDR2 (germline): SGHRS, YFSETQ. The CDR3 loop spans 14 amino acids. Germline trimming cut 4 bases from V and 6 bases from J; bases unmatched to any gene: 7. The CDR3 reads CASSTRTGENGYTF. CDR3 nucleotides: TGCGCCAGCAGCACAAGGACAGGGGAAAATGGCTACACCTTC.

This clonotype was recorded a few times. The V call is TRBV20-1, the J call TRBJ2-5; D is unclear. From germline, CDR1 is DFQATT and CDR2 SNEGSKA (reference sequence). This CDR3 region has 14 residues. Trimming cost V 1 base and J 1 base, with 10 bases left between them. The CDR3, as DNA: TGCAGTGCTAGAGTCCTGGTCTTCCAAGAGACCCAGTACTTC. Translating it yields CSARVLVFQETQYF.

The V call is TRBV12-3 or TRBV12-4, the J call TRBJ2-5; TRBD1 matches 7 bases. After removal of 3 bases from V and 4 bases from J, the junction contained 8 bases not matched to a gene. The CDR3 runs to 15 residues. CDR3 DNA: TGTGCCAGCAGTTTGGTAACAGGGGTCGGAGAGACCCAGTACTTC. Protein product: CASSLVTGVGETQYF.

This chain joins TRBV20-1 and TRBJ1-2, with D tentatively TRBD1 (6 bases). The CDR3 is 13 residues long. Germline V gives CDR1 DFQATT, CDR2 SNEGSKA (reference sequence). Trimming took 5 bases from V and 0 from J, leaving 10 bases between them. The CDR3 region is CSAARTANYGYTF. CDR3 bases: TGCAGTGCTGCCCGGACAGCTAACTATGGCTACACCTTC.

On this clonotype: A much larger clone lies one base from this, so it may be a read error. The chain uses TRBV12-3 or TRBV12-4 and TRBJ2-3; D gene unclear. There are 14 residues in the CDR3. CDR3 sequence (DNA): TGTGCCAACAGTTTGGGCCCCGCCACAGATACGCAGTATTTT. It is translated as CANSLGPATDTQYF.

As regards this clonotype: This may arise from a read error, as a much more abundant clone is one base away. The genes are TRBV11-2 and TRBJ2-5; TRBD2 is a possible D gene (6 bases). The DNA end is more similar to TRBJ2-1, so the J call may be wrong. The CDR3 contains 13 residues. Germline CDR1 SGHAT, CDR2 FQNNGV. The CDR3 DNA is TGTGCCAGCAGCCCAGGCGGGGTAGAGACCCAGTTCTTC. Translating it yields CASSPGGVETQFF.

CDR3 DNA sequence: TGTGCCACCAGTGACGGACAGGGCACCGGGGCCAACGTCCTGACTTTC. Translated: CATSDGQGTGANVLTF. V and J are TRBV24-1 and TRBJ2-6, with TRBD1 matching over 8 bases. V was pared by 4 bases and J by 4 bases, with 5 bases of the junction left unmatched. This CDR3 spans 16 amino acids. Germline V lookup: CDR1 KGHDR, CDR2 SFDVKD.

This clonotype occurred many times. CDR3 in DNA: TGTGCCAGCAGTTACCAATCTCCTAGCGGGGGGAGCTCCTACGAGCAGTACTTC. It codes for CASSYQSPSGGSSYEQYF. This chain links TRBV6-5 with TRBJ2-7; 11 bases are a match to TRBD2. V lost 2 bases, J lost 0 bases, and 9 bases stayed unmatched. This CDR3 has 18 residues. The germline gives CDR1 MNHEY, CDR2 SVGAGI.

The J gene is TRBJ2-1, the V gene TRBV6-5; D not resolved. The CDR3 contains 14 residues. V was clipped by 0 bases and J by 3 bases, with 6 bases between them. Germline CDR1 and CDR2: MNHEY and SVGAGI. The CDR3 DNA reads as TGTGCCAGCAGTTACTCGGGGTACTACAATGAGCAGTTCTTC. Amino acids: CASSYSGYYNEQFF.

V gene TRBV20-1 combines with J gene TRBJ2-3; D ambiguous. Germline values: CDR1 DFQATT, CDR2 SNEGSKA (reference sequence). V lost 6 bases to trimming and J lost 5 bases, with 18 bases between them. This CDR3 region has 14 residues. CDR3 region: CSAPDPRSKDTQYF. The CDR3 nucleotides read TGCAGTGCGCCGGACCCCCGATCAAAAGATACGCAGTATTTT.

This clonotype was detected only a few times. The rearrangement joins TRBV5-1 to TRBJ2-2; D is possibly TRBD2 (5 bases). This CDR3 has 15 amino acids. The ends were cut back, 4 bases at V and 4 bases at J, with 14 bases in the middle. The germline V gene encodes CDR1 SGHRS and CDR2 YFSETQ. DNA for the CDR3: TGCGCCAGCAGCCCGGAGGTTTTGGGCACCGGGGAGCTGTTTTTT. Protein product: CASSPEVLGTGELFF. The full variable domain, completed using reference TRBV5-1 and TRBJ2-2, is KAGVTQTPRYLIKTRGQQVTLSCSPISGHRSVSWYQQTPGQGLQFLFEYFSETQRNKGNFPGRFSGRQFSNSRSEMNVSTLELGDSALYLCASSPEVLGTGELFFGEGSRLTVL.

This clonotype was recorded many times. This CDR3 reads CASSDQGWQETQYF. CDR3 DNA sequence: TGTGCCAGCAGTGACCAGGGTTGGCAAGAGACCCAGTACTTC. V is TRBV2 and J is TRBJ2-5, with a weak D call TRBD1 (5 bases). V gave up 3 bases and J gave up 2 bases, with 10 bases separating them. Germline V CDR1 and CDR2: SNHLY, FYNNEI. The CDR3 consists of 14 residues.

This clonotype was detected only a few times. The genes are TRBV6-6 and TRBJ1-1; D call uncertain. The CDR3 is made up of 13 amino acids. Germline CDR1 and CDR2: MNHNY and SVGAGI (reference sequence). The V and J ends lost 0 bases and 12 bases respectively, with 14 bases between them. The CDR3 spells CASSYSEGGLTFF. CDR3 bases: TGTGCCAGCAGTTACTCCGAAGGAGGGTTAACTTTCTTT.

In its sample, this clonotype was seen a few times. V usage is TRBV6-5 and J usage is TRBJ2-2, with a weak D call TRBD1 (6 bases). Germline values: CDR1 MNHEY, CDR2 SVGAGI. V dropped 2 bases and J dropped 4 bases, with 14 bases sitting between them. This CDR3 is built from 16 residues. This CDR3 reads CASSYTGTPVTGELFF. The CDR3 coding sequence is TGTGCCAGCAGTTACACCGGGACACCCGTCACCGGGGAGCTGTTTTTT.

The chain is built from TRBV2 and TRBJ2-4; a possible D gene is TRBD1 (6 bases). The J call may be in error: the DNA end matches TRBJ2-5 better. The CDR3 spans 13 residues. Germline lookup yields CDR1 SNHLY and CDR2 FYNNEI. For the CDR3, the DNA is TGTGCCAGCAGTGGGGACATCGGAGAGACCCAGTACTTC. The encoded protein is CASSGDIGETQYF.

The gene calls are TRBV7-2 and TRBJ2-3, with 8 bases aligning to TRBD2. CDR3 size: 12 residues. With V trimmed by 7 bases and J by 4 bases, 1 base remained unmatched. CDR1 and CDR2 (germline): SGHTA, FQGNSA. The CDR3 sequence: CASMGLADTQYF. CDR3 DNA sequence: TGTGCCAGCATGGGACTAGCAGATACGCAGTATTTT.

This clonotype has at least ten counts. The chain joins TRBV5-1 to TRBJ2-3; unclear D gene. The CDR3 has 13 residues. V was pared by 4 bases and J by 3 bases, with 9 bases between. The germline V gene has CDR1 SGHRS and CDR2 YFSETQ. The CDR3 sequence: CASSVQGTDTQYF. The CDR3 nucleotides are TGCGCCAGCAGCGTCCAAGGGACAGATACGCAGTATTTT. The full variable domain, its missing parts supplied by reference TRBV5-1 and TRBJ2-3, is KAGVTQTPRYLIKTRGQQVTLSCSPISGHRSVSWYQQTPGQGLQFLFEYFSETQRNKGNFPGRFSGRQFSNSRSEMNVSTLELGDSALYLCASSVQGTDTQYFGPGTRLTVL.

With respect to this clonotype: Given a much more abundant clone one base away, this may be a read error. The genes are TRBV29-1 and TRBJ1-4, with D possibly being TRBD1 (5 bases). The V gene's germline CDR1 is SQVTM and CDR2 ANQGSEA. The CDR3 contains 13 residues. V lost 4 bases and J lost 8, with 14 bases in between. CDR3 in amino acids: CSVARGRGEKLFF. The CDR3 DNA follows: TGCAGCGTTGCTCGAGGACGGGGGGAAAAACTGTTTTTT.

In regard to this clonotype: This clone may be a read error of a much larger clone one base away. The chain is built from TRBV20-1 and TRBJ1-6; 8 bases map to TRBD1. Per germline, CDR1 DFQATT and CDR2 SNEGSKA (reference sequence). The CDR3 has 13 amino acids. V was pared by 5 bases and J by 8 bases, with 5 bases of the junction left unmatched. CDR3 protein: CSASVTGDSPLHF. CDR3 bases: TGCAGTGCTTCCGTGACAGGGGATTCACCCCTCCACTTT.

About this clonotype: A read error may explain this, as a much larger clone is one base away. This chain uses TRBV20-1 with TRBJ2-5, with D unclear. Germline V lookup: CDR1 DFQATT, CDR2 SNEGSKA (reference sequence). This CDR3 spans 13 amino acids. Here the CDR3 reads CGARDFQAETQYF. In DNA form, the CDR3 reads TGCGGTGCTAGAGATTTCCAAGCGGAGACCCAGTACTTC.

This clonotype showed up many times. This sequence joins TRBV20-1 and TRBJ2-1, with a tentative D call TRBD2 (5 bases). V lost 5 bases, J lost 6 bases, and 11 bases lay in between. In germline, CDR1 is DFQATT, CDR2 SNEGSKA (reference sequence). The CDR3 runs to 12 residues. The CDR3 spells CSAGEFFNEQFF. The CDR3 coding sequence is TGCAGTGCTGGGGAGTTTTTCAATGAGCAGTTCTTC.